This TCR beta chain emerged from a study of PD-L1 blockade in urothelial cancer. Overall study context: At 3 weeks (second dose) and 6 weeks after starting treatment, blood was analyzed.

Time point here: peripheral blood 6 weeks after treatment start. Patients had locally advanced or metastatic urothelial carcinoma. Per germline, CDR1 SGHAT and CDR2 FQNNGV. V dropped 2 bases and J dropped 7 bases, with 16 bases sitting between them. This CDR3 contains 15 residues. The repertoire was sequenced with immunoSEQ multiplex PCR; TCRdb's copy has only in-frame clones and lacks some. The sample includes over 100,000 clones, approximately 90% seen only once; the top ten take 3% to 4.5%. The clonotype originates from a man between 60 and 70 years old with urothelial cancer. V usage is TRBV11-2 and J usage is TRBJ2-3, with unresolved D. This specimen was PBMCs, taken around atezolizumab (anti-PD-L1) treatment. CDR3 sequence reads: CASSLWLAQVNTQYF. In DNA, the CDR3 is TGTGCCAGCAGCTTATGGTTGGCGCAGGTGAATACGCAGTATTTT.